The T cell receptor beta chain under discussion was sequenced for a study of glioma-infiltrating T cells. TCR alpha and beta CDR3 regions were amplified from RNA using iRepertoire nested multiplex PCR. TCRdb used MiXCR to reprocess the multiplex PCR reads, holding one entry per CDR3 protein. The table records more than 300,000 distinct CDR3 sequences, 41% of them present only once. Worth noting for this clonotype: As yet, its antigen is unknown.

Study results and limitations: Patients with low tissue-blood divergence carried a signature set of shared blood CDR3 motifs. Tissue and blood shared very few CDR3 sequences.

Material for sequencing was glioma tissue, nonneoplastic brain tissue, or PBMCs (not recorded which). This clonotype was obtained from a human donor with low-grade glioma or glioblastoma, undergoing nonglioma brain surgery, or in good health (not recorded which).

This chain's CDR3 is CAIRLGQGYTGELFF. Here the CDR3 DNA reads TGTGCCATCAGGTTGGGACAGGGTTACACCGGGGAGCTGTTTTTT. The chain is built from TRBV10-3 and TRBJ2-2; 9 nucleotides align to TRBD1. V dropped 6 bases and J dropped 3; count of bases not matched to a gene: 5. There are 15 residues in the CDR3. Germline CDR1 is ENHRY and CDR2 is SYGVKD.